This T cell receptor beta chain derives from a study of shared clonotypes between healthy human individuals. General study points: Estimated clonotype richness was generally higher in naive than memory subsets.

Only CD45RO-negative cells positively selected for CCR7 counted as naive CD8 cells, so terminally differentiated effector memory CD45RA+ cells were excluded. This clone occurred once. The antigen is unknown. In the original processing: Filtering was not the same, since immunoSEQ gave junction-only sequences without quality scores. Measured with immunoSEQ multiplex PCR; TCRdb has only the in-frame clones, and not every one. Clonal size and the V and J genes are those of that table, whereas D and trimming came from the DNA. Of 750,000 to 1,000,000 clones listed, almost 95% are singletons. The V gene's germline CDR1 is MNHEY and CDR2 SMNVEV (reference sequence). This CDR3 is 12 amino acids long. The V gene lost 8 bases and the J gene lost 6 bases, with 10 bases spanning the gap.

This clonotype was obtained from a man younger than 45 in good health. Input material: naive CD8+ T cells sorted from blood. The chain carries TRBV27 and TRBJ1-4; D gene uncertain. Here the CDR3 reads CASGSYYEKLFF. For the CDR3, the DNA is TGTGCCAGCGGCAGTTACTATGAAAAACTGTTTTTT.